This TCR beta chain originates from a study of radiotherapy plus CTLA-4 blockade in lung cancer. In the study overall: Objective responses occurred in approximately 18% of patients; around 28% had disease control.

Remarks on this clone: Its cognate antigen is unknown.

Study results and caveats: Following radiotherapy plus ipilimumab, tumor-derived TCR clones expanded in the blood. Dynamics of early blood T cell clones, together with interferon-beta, were reportedly the best predictors of response.

The V segment lost 9 bases and the J segment 8 bases; nucleotides outside the gene matches: 6. The CDR3 consists of 13 residues. The V gene's germline CDR1 is ENHRY and CDR2 SYGVKD. In chemo-refractory metastatic non-small-cell lung cancer, patients got ipilimumab CTLA-4 blockade together with focal radiation. Data came from immunoSEQ multiplex PCR; TCRdb stores just in-frame clones and leaves some out. This sample yields more than 55,000 clones, of which around four fifths are seen a single time; 6.1% belongs to the top ten. This chain joins TRBV10-3 and TRBJ2-1; 11 bases are shared with TRBD1. Specimen: peripheral blood, collected from a patient treated with radiotherapy plus ipilimumab. The source is a human donor with non-small cell lung cancer whose response to radiotherapy plus ipilimumab could not be evaluated. DNA of the CDR3: TGTGCCATGGGACAGGGGGTTGTCGATGAGCAGTTCTTC. Its protein is CAMGQGVVDEQFF.